The clone carrying this TCR beta chain showed up many times. TCRdb recomputed calls from the 5' RACE reads with MiXCR, one row per CDR3 protein. The sample lists a few hundred thousand distinct CDR3 sequences, around 19% occurring once. These data are taken from a study of T-cell memory formation after mild COVID-19. V lost 1 base and J lost 6, with 7 bases in between. CDR1 and CDR2 (germline): DFQATT, SNEGSKA (reference sequence). This CDR3 spans 13 amino acids. Sequenced: PBMCs or a T cell subset sorted from them (not recorded which). The rearrangement links TRBV20-1 to TRBJ1-6; D call uncertain. The TCR originated in a young man who had mild COVID-19 (a few samples of this study predate the infection). Cell type and time point are not known. CDR3: CSARAEFNSPLHF. The CDR3 DNA reads as TGCAGTGCTAGAGCCGAATTTAATTCACCCCTCCACTTT.